A single sample is the source of the 11 T cell receptor beta chains below, sequenced in a study of blood T cell repertoires in COVID-19 (dated by TCRdb to about 2020). The method was the immunoSEQ multiplex PCR assay. Imported from immuneACCESS, the table was reduced by TCRdb to in-frame sequences with V and J called. These copies leave out some clones; in studies compared against another copy, an unresolved V gene accounts for under half, and the cause of the remainder is not known. The sample table lists 90,000 to 100,000 clones, about 80% of them with a count of one. The ten largest clones represent less than 25% of the sample. Sequenced sample: peripheral blood. Every receptor here comes from a man aged 65-85 years with acute or convalescent COVID-19.

This chain links TRBV3-1 (or the pseudogene TRBV3-2) with TRBJ2-7, with 8 positions matching TRBD1. Trimming cost V 4 bases and J 3 bases; bases outside gene matches: 8. From germline, CDR1 is LGHDT and CDR2 YNNKEL (reference sequence). The CDR3 sequence is 15 residues long. CDR3 bases: TGTGCCAGCAGCCGACAGGGGCGTTTAATCTACGAGCAGTACTTC. Translated, it gives CASSRQGRLIYEQYF.

The rearrangement joins TRBV5-8 to TRBJ1-5, with D unresolved. This CDR3 has 14 residues. Germline CDR1 is SGHTS and CDR2 is YDEGEE. The germline V and J ends were trimmed by 2 bases and 0 bases, with 6 bases remaining between them. The CDR3 region has the DNA TGTGCCAGCAGCTTTCGGGGTAGCAATCAGCCCCAGCATTTT. Encoded protein: CASSFRGSNQPQHF. Combining the CDR3 with reference TRBV5-8 and TRBJ1-5 gives the whole variable domain EAGVTQSPTHLIKTRGQQATLRCSPISGHTSVYWYQQALGLGLQFLLWYDEGEERNRGNFPPRFSGRQFPNYSSELNVNALELEDSALYLCASSFRGSNQPQHFGDGTRLSIL.

The chain is built from TRBV7-2 and TRBJ1-2; D perhaps matches TRBD1 (5 bases). Trimming stripped 3 bases from V and 4 bases from J, with 15 bases between. The CDR3 extends over 15 amino acids. The germline CDR1 and CDR2 sequences are SGHTA and FQGNSA. The CDR3 DNA follows: TGTGCCAGCAGCTTCTCAGGGCAGGGCGGCTATGGCTACACCTTC. Translation: CASSFSGQGGYGYTF.

The chain is built from TRBV20-1 and TRBJ1-6; a possible D gene is TRBD1 (5 bases). The CDR3 runs to 16 residues. CDR1 and CDR2 (germline): DFQATT, SNEGSKA (reference sequence). The germline V and J ends were trimmed by 3 bases and 0 bases, with 12 bases remaining between them. Here the CDR3 DNA reads TGCAGTGCTAGTTATGGGGCCAGCTCCTATAATTCACCCCTCCACTTT. Protein: CSASYGASSYNSPLHF.

The chain is built from TRBV28 and TRBJ2-7; TRBD1 agrees at 12 bases. The germline V gene encodes CDR1 MDHEN and CDR2 SYDVKM. This CDR3 is built from 15 residues. The V segment lost 4 bases and the J segment 4 bases; nucleotides outside the gene matches: 5. CDR3 DNA sequence: TGTGCCAGCAGTTCTGGGGACAGGGGGCGGTACGAGCAGTACTTC. Protein: CASSSGDRGRYEQYF.

The CDR3 region is CASSTWTSGSSYEQYF. The CDR3 nucleotides read TGTGCCAGCAGCACCTGGACTAGCGGGAGCTCCTACGAGCAGTACTTC. This sequence joins TRBV7-2 and TRBJ2-7; 13 nucleotides line up with TRBD2. Trimming removed 5 bases from V and 0 bases from J; junction bases left unmatched: 4. This CDR3 is 16 amino acids long. Germline V CDR1 and CDR2: SGHTA, FQGNSA.

The rearrangement links TRBV7-2 to TRBJ1-4; TRBD1 agrees at 7 bases. Trimming took 5 bases from V and 4 from J; bases not matched to a gene: 4. The CDR3 spans 14 residues. Looked up from germline, CDR1 is SGHTA and CDR2 is FQGNSA. The CDR3 is CASSRDSVNEKLFF. CDR3 DNA sequence: TGTGCCAGCAGCCGGGACAGCGTTAATGAAAAACTGTTTTTT.

The V call is TRBV11-2, the J call TRBJ2-1; 9 nucleotides agree with TRBD2. Germline loops: CDR1 SGHAT, CDR2 FQNNGV. CDR3 length: 15 residues. Trimming at V came to 1 base and at J to 7 bases, leaving 5 bases not matched to a gene. CDR3 in DNA: TGTGCCAGCAGCTTAGTAGCGGGAGTAAGTAATGAGCAGTTCTTC. It encodes CASSLVAGVSNEQFF.

This clone was detected a few times. The V call is TRBV6-4, the J call TRBJ2-2, with a tentative D call TRBD1 (5 bases). Germline values: CDR1 MRHNA, CDR2 SNTAGT. Trimming left V 3 bases short and J 5 bases short, with 7 bases between. The CDR3 length is 13 residues. CDR3 region: CASSEQETGELFF. For the CDR3, the DNA is TGTGCCAGCAGTGAACAGGAAACCGGGGAGCTGTTTTTT.

For the CDR3, the DNA is TGTGCCAGCAGTTCCAGGGGGCCAGTTACGCAGTATTTT. Protein product: CASSSRGPVTQYF. The gene calls are TRBV27 and TRBJ2-3; 8 positions agree with TRBD1. The CDR3 contains 13 residues. Looked up from germline, CDR1 is MNHEY and CDR2 is SMNVEV (reference sequence). V lost 4 bases, J lost 8 bases, and 5 bases stayed unmatched.

The rearrangement uses TRBV6-5 and TRBJ2-2; 9 bases match TRBD1. The germline CDR1 and CDR2 sequences are MNHEY and SVGAGI. The CDR3 consists of 15 residues. The junction had 4 bases not matched to a gene; V was cut back by 2 bases and J by 6 bases. The DNA of the CDR3 is TGTGCCAGCAGTTACCGGGACAGGGAGGCCGGGGAGCTGTTTTTT. Translating gives CASSYRDREAGELFF.